This entry is about one T cell receptor (beta chain). These data originate in a study of blood T cell repertoires in COVID-19. The data were produced by immunoSEQ multiplex PCR, yet TCRdb's version contains in-frame clones alone and is incomplete. The sample holds roughly 140,000 clones, 85% seen once. There are 15 residues in the CDR3. V was shortened by 4 bases and J by 3 bases, with 13 bases between the two germline ends. Per the germline V gene, CDR1 is SGHRS and CDR2 is YFSETQ. The sequenced sample was peripheral blood. The TCR sequence derives from a man aged 50-59 years with acute or convalescent COVID-19. The genes are TRBV5-1 and TRBJ1-4; D is perhaps TRBD1 (6 bases). DNA for the CDR3: TGCGCCAGCAGCACCACAGGGAGGGCTAATGAAAAACTGTTTTTT. It specifies CASSTTGRANEKLFF.